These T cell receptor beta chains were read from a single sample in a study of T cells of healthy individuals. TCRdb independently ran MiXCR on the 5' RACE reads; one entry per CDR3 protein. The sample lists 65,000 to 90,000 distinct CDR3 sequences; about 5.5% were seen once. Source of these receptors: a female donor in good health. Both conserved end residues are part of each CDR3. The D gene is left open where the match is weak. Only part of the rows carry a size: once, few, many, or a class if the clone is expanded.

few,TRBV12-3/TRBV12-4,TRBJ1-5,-,CASSLGGQPNQPQHF,TGTGCCAGCAGTTTGGGGGGCCAGCCAAATCAGCCCCAGCATTTT
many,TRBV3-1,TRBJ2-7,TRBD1,CASSQGGTGTYEQYF,TGTGCCAGCAGCCAAGGGGGGACAGGAACCTACGAGCAGTACTTC
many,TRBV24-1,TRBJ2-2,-,CATSARGELFF,TGTGCCACCAGTGCCCGGGGGGAGCTGTTTTTT
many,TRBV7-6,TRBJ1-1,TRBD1,CASSPGGGEIHTEAFF,TGTGCCAGCAGCCCAGGGGGGGGGGAAATTCACACTGAAGCTTTCTTT
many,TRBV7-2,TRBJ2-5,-,CASSLVIGTEPTTQYF,TGTGCCAGCAGCTTAGTGATCGGGACTGAACCGACAACCCAGTACTTC
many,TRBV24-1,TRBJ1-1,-,CATSEGEQRSSNTEAFF,TGTGCCACCAGTGAAGGAGAACAGCGGTCCTCTAACACTGAAGCTTTCTTT
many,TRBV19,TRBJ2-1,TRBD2,CASSLQAGGLGNEQFF,TGTGCCAGTAGTCTCCAAGCGGGAGGGCTTGGCAATGAGCAGTTCTTC
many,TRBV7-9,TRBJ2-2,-,CASSLAPRGRTGELFF,TGTGCCAGCAGCTTAGCCCCCCGAGGGCGGACCGGGGAGCTGTTTTTT
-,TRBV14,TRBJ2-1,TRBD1,CASSQDRGTVDRNEQFF,TGTGCCAGCAGCCAAGATCGAGGGACAGTTGATCGCAATGAGCAGTTCTTC
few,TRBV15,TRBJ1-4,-,CATSRGPTNEKLFF,TGTGCCACCAGCAGGGGACCAACTAATGAAAAACTGTTTTTT
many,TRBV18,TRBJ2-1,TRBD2,CASSDPSGRAVYNEQFF,TGTGCCAGCTCGGATCCTAGCGGGAGGGCCGTGTACAATGAGCAGTTCTTC
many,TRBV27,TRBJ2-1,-,CASRGLGYNEQFF,TGTGCCAGCAGGGGCCTGGGGTACAATGAGCAGTTCTTC
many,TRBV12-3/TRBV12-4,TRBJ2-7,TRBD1,CASSHSGTGPRFDEQYF,TGTGCCAGCAGTCACTCCGGGACAGGGCCCAGATTTGACGAGCAGTACTTC
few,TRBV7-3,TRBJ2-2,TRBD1,CASSFGTAKTGELFF,TGTGCCAGCAGCTTCGGGACAGCAAAGACCGGGGAGCTGTTTTTT
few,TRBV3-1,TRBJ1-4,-,CATGADRYEKLFF,TGTGCTACCGGGGCGGACCGATATGAAAAACTGTTTTTT